What follows describes a single T cell receptor beta chain. This specimen belongs to a study of cytomegalovirus exposure and HLA in healthy donors. Method: immunoSEQ multiplex PCR; TCRdb's copy keeps in-frame clones and lacks some. Of 220,000 or so clones listed, about 89% are singletons. V gave up 5 bases and J gave up 7 bases, with 9 bases separating them. Per germline, CDR1 MDHEN and CDR2 SYDVKM. The CDR3 covers 12 residues. The chain combines TRBV28 with TRBJ2-1; a weak D match, TRBD2 (6 bases). This receptor was obtained from a woman younger than 35 in good health and CMV-seronegative. What was sequenced was PBMCs. The CDR3 DNA reads as TGTGCCAGCAGTGTACTAGCAAATGAGCAGTTCTTC. Its protein product is CASSVLANEQFF.